The next 19 T cell receptor beta chains were all read from a single sample in a study of PD-1 blockade in classical Hodgkin lymphoma. Time point of the sample: cycle 4 day 1 (C4D1), after five to seven weeks of nivolumab. Exposure to brentuximab vedotin varied, and each patient had relapsed following autologous stem cell transplantation. CD4+ T cells were purified from thawed PBMCs by negative selection. TCRdb keeps only in-frame clones here, not all; method: immunoSEQ multiplex PCR. This sample yields about 25,000 clones, of which around 85% are seen a single time; about 3.4% belongs to the top ten. The starting material was CD4+ T cells from blood, obtained before the fourth cycle of nivolumab. These receptors were taken from a human donor with classical Hodgkin lymphoma.

The rearrangement joins TRBV9 to TRBJ2-5; the match to TRBD1 covers 9 bases. The CDR3 extends over 15 amino acids. Germline V lookup: CDR1 SGDLS, CDR2 YYNGEE. V was clipped by 3 bases and J by 5 bases; unmatched bases: 8. CDR3 DNA sequence: TGTGCCAGCAGCGGCCGGGACAGGGAATTCGAGACCCAGTACTTC. It encodes CASSGRDREFETQYF.

The genes are TRBV27 and TRBJ1-1; D unclear. Trimming left V 3 bases short and J 0 bases short, with 8 bases between. CDR1 MNHEY and CDR2 SMNVEV come from the germline V gene (reference sequence). This CDR3 region has 14 residues. Here the CDR3 DNA reads TGTGCCAGCAGTTTCGAAGGCTTGAACACTGAAGCTTTCTTT. This codes for CASSFEGLNTEAFF.

The chain joins TRBV5-6 to TRBJ1-2; 9 bases are a match to TRBD1. CDR1 is SGHDT, CDR2 YYEEEE, per germline. Unmatched junction bases numbered 12, after V lost 1 base and J lost 5 bases. CDR3 length equals 17 residues. CDR3 amino acids: CASSLTGGAPHLYGYTF. The CDR3 coding sequence is TGTGCCAGCAGCTTGACAGGGGGCGCCCCCCATCTGTATGGCTACACCTTC.

This clone was detected a few times. The chain employs TRBV5-1 and TRBJ1-1, with 9 nucleotides matching TRBD1. Germline-derived CDR1 and CDR2 are SGHRS and YFSETQ. CDR3 length: 16 residues. Trimming at V came to 4 bases and at J to 5 bases, leaving 12 bases not matched to a gene. CDR3: CASSPVGTGRGTEAFF. CDR3 nucleotide sequence: TGCGCCAGCAGCCCCGTCGGGACAGGGCGTGGTACTGAAGCTTTCTTT.

The chain employs TRBV7-8 and TRBJ1-1, with D tentatively TRBD1 (5 bases). The germline V and J ends were trimmed by 4 bases and 3 bases, with 12 bases remaining between them. The CDR3 length is 14 residues. The germline V gene encodes CDR1 SGHVS and CDR2 FQNEAQ. The chain's CDR3 is CASSSQGGDTEAFF. CDR3 nucleotide sequence: TGTGCCAGCAGCTCCCAGGGTGGGGACACTGAAGCTTTCTTT.

CDR3 nucleotide sequence: TGTGCCAGCAGCTTAGCGGGGAGGCGGGGGACAAACCAAGAGACCCAGTACTTC. Translation: CASSLAGRRGTNQETQYF. The rearrangement links TRBV11-2 to TRBJ2-5; the D gene is possibly TRBD2 (7 bases). Trimming took 1 base from V and 0 from J, leaving 18 bases between them. CDR3 length: 18 residues. CDR1 and CDR2 (germline): SGHAT, FQNNGV.

The J gene is TRBJ1-2, the V gene TRBV6-5; 10 nucleotides match TRBD1. CDR1 is MNHEY, CDR2 SVGAGI, per germline. V dropped 5 bases and J dropped 6; count of bases not matched to a gene: 6. The CDR3 loop spans 14 amino acids. DNA of the CDR3: TGTGCCAGCAGTACTCCGGGACAGGGGAATGGCTACACCTTC. It codes for CASSTPGQGNGYTF.

A single count supports this clone. The chain has TRBV2 and TRBJ1-2; 7 nucleotides match TRBD1. Trimming cost V 7 bases and J 3 bases; bases outside gene matches: 5. The germline gives CDR1 SNHLY, CDR2 FYNNEI. The CDR3 extends over 13 amino acids. Here the CDR3 DNA reads TGTGCCAGCACCAACAGGGGAGACTATGGCTACACCTTC. It codes for CASTNRGDYGYTF.

The rearrangement joins TRBV7-9 to TRBJ1-4, with unresolved D. The V gene's germline CDR1 is SEHNR and CDR2 FQNEAQ (reference sequence). V was trimmed by 6 bases and J by 7 bases, leaving 24 bases between them. The CDR3 is 17 residues long. CDR3 DNA sequence: TGTGCCAGCAGACCTTCTCCACGTCAAAAATCGGGTGAAAAACTGTTTTTT. Translation gives CASRPSPRQKSGEKLFF.

This chain connects TRBV13 to TRBJ2-7, with D possibly matching TRBD2 (5 bases). Germline assignment: CDR1 PRHDT and CDR2 FYEKMQ (reference sequence). Trimming pared 6 bases from V and 5 bases from J, leaving 8 bases between. This CDR3 contains 11 residues. The CDR3, as DNA: TGTGCCAGCAGACTAGGTAACGAGCAGTACTTC. Residues: CASRLGNEQYF.

The sample holds one count of this clone. The chain joins TRBV30 to TRBJ2-7; D is possibly TRBD1 or TRBD2 (5 bases each). The germline gives CDR1 GTSNPN, CDR2 SVGIG (reference sequence). Trimming removed 0 bases from V and 6 bases from J, with 12 bases in between. The CDR3 sequence is 13 residues long. The DNA for the CDR3 is TGTGCCTGGAGTGTATCAGGGACGAGCGAGCAGTACTTC. This translates into CAWSVSGTSEQYF.

The chain combines TRBV9 with TRBJ1-2; D is unresolved. CDR3 length: 12 amino acids. V was trimmed by 3 bases and J by 8 bases, leaving 11 bases between them. Germline V CDR1 and CDR2: SGDLS, YYNGEE. CDR3 in amino acids: CASSARVMGYTF. Here the CDR3 DNA reads TGTGCCAGCAGCGCCCGGGTGATGGGCTACACCTTC.

The rearrangement joins TRBV18 to TRBJ1-1; D possibly corresponds to TRBD1 (6 bases). CDR1 is KGHSH, CDR2 LQKENI, per germline. Trimming shortened V by 3 bases and J by 1 base, and 12 bases separated the two germline ends. This CDR3 has 15 amino acids. In nucleotides, the CDR3 is TGTGCCAGCTCACCCGCGGGACAATCGAACACTGAAGCTTTCTTT. Protein product: CASSPAGQSNTEAFF.

Note on this clone: The same CDR3 arises from other DNA sequences in this sample as well. V gene TRBV6-6 combines with J gene TRBJ1-2; no reliable D call. V dropped 3 bases and J dropped 7 bases, with 6 bases sitting between them. CDR3 length: 11 amino acids. Looked up from germline, CDR1 is MNHNY and CDR2 is SVGAGI (reference sequence). The CDR3 DNA is TGTGCCAGCAGTTATCAAGCTGGCTACACCTTC. It encodes CASSYQAGYTF.

The rearrangement uses TRBV7-2 and TRBJ1-4; 10 bases are shared with TRBD1. Germline trimming cut 5 bases from V and 8 bases from J; bases unmatched to any gene: 8. This CDR3 contains 15 residues. Germline-derived CDR1 and CDR2 are SGHTA and FQGNSA. In DNA form, the CDR3 reads TGTGCCAGCAGCCGTGTAGGGGACAGGGGCGAAAAACTGTTTTTT. Amino acids: CASSRVGDRGEKLFF.

The V gene is TRBV4-3, the J gene TRBJ1-2; tentatively, D is TRBD1 (5 bases). Germline lookup yields CDR1 LGHNA and CDR2 YSLEER. Trimming cost V 0 bases and J 6 bases, with 11 bases left between them. CDR3 size: 14 residues. This CDR3 reads CASSQEFSRDGYTF. The CDR3 nucleotides are TGCGCCAGCAGCCAAGAATTTTCCAGGGATGGCTACACCTTC.

The CDR3 loop reads CASSSGAGTGADTQYF. CDR3 bases: TGTGCCAGCAGTTCTGGGGCCGGGACAGGGGCAGATACGCAGTATTTT. The chain carries TRBV6-6 and TRBJ2-3; the match to TRBD1 covers 10 bases. With 4 bases clipped from V and 4 bases from J, the junction kept 8 bases outside the gene matches. This CDR3 region has 16 residues. Germline V gives CDR1 MNHNY, CDR2 SVGAGI (reference sequence).

The V call is TRBV28, the J call TRBJ1-1; a possible D gene is TRBD1 (6 bases). Germline values: CDR1 MDHEN, CDR2 SYDVKM. The CDR3 length is 13 residues. Trimming stripped 3 bases from V and 11 bases from J, with 16 bases between. In nucleotides, the CDR3 is TGTGCCAGCAGTTTCTCGGGGGCGTTAGTCGCTTTCTTT. Amino acids: CASSFSGALVAFF.

J is TRBJ1-1 and V is TRBV7-2; 7 bases map to TRBD1. CDR3 length equals 15 residues. Germline values: CDR1 SGHTA, CDR2 FQGNSA. V dropped 1 base and J dropped 4; count of bases not matched to a gene: 6. In DNA form, the CDR3 reads TGTGCCAGCAGCTTAGTAGGGGGCGGAGGCACTGAAGCTTTCTTT. Its translation is CASSLVGGGGTEAFF.